A single sample gave rise to the 21 T cell receptor beta chains below, sequenced in a study of OX40 agonist ivuxolimab in advanced cancers. Only in-frame clones appear in the TCRdb table, and some are missing; sequencing was by immunoSEQ multiplex PCR. The table lists about 57,000 clones, about 83% of them singletons. Material: CD4+ or CD8+ T cells sorted from blood, obtained in a trial of the OX40 agonist ivuxolimab. These receptor sequences come from an adult with an advanced solid tumor such as melanoma, head and neck, liver or kidney cancer.

CDR3 coding DNA: TGTGCCAGCAGTGAAGCTAACAGGGGGAGGACCGGGGAGCTGTTTTTT. Protein sequence: CASSEANRGRTGELFF. The rearrangement uses TRBV2 and TRBJ2-2; 8 nucleotides align to TRBD1. Losses at the gene ends were 0 bases for V and 5 bases for J; bases not matched to a gene: 5. CDR3 length equals 16 residues. Looked up from germline, CDR1 is SNHLY and CDR2 is FYNNEI.

This chain uses TRBV19 with TRBJ2-7, with D possibly being TRBD1 or TRBD2 (6 bases each). Per germline, CDR1 LNHDA and CDR2 SQIVND (reference sequence). This CDR3 has 15 amino acids. Trimming pared 5 bases from V and 0 bases from J, leaving 14 bases between. CDR3 in amino acids: CASSLQGGNSYEQYF. DNA for the CDR3: TGTGCCAGTAGTCTACAGGGAGGAAACTCCTACGAGCAGTACTTC.

The gene calls are TRBV19 and TRBJ1-4; a possible D gene is TRBD1 (5 bases). The CDR3 has 15 amino acids. Germline V gives CDR1 LNHDA, CDR2 SQIVND (reference sequence). V was trimmed by 8 bases and J by 7 bases, leaving 20 bases between them. The CDR3 reads CASAARGASSEKLFF. CDR3 DNA sequence: TGTGCCAGTGCGGCGCGGGGCGCTTCCTCTGAAAAACTGTTTTTT.

The rearrangement links TRBV7-8 to TRBJ2-2; TRBD2 aligns across 8 bases. The CDR3 sequence is 14 residues long. V lost 5 bases and J lost 7; bases outside the gene matches: 6. Germline values: CDR1 SGHVS, CDR2 FQNEAQ. The CDR3 loop is CASSPSGFGGELFF. The CDR3 DNA sequence: TGTGCCAGCAGCCCTAGCGGGTTTGGCGGGGAGCTGTTTTTT.

V and J are TRBV6-6 and TRBJ1-6, with 7 bases identical to TRBD1. With 11 bases clipped from V and 7 bases from J, the junction kept 8 bases outside the gene matches. Germline lookup yields CDR1 MNHNY and CDR2 SVGAGI (reference sequence). CDR3 size: 13 residues. DNA for the CDR3: TGTGCCGTGTTGGGCAGGGGGAATTCACCCCTCCACTTT. Residues: CAVLGRGNSPLHF.

The chain carries TRBV7-9 and TRBJ2-1, with D perhaps matching TRBD2 (6 bases). The germline CDR1 and CDR2 sequences are SEHNR and FQNEAQ (reference sequence). The CDR3 runs to 15 residues. Deletions cut 2 bases from V and 2 bases from J, with 10 bases between. CDR3 protein: CASSLRGAPYNEQFF. The CDR3 DNA is TGTGCCAGCAGCTTACGCGGGGCTCCCTACAATGAGCAGTTCTTC.

The chain uses TRBV18 and TRBJ1-1, with D tentatively TRBD1 (5 bases). Germline CDR1 KGHSH, CDR2 LQKENI. The CDR3 is 17 residues long. Trimming took 4 bases from V and 3 from J, leaving 21 bases between them. For the CDR3, the DNA is TGTGCCAGCTCACTTATCCAGGGCCTCGGCGGGGACACTGAAGCTTTCTTT. It specifies CASSLIQGLGGDTEAFF.

V is TRBV28 and J is TRBJ2-5; TRBD1 might be the D (6 bases). Germline V gives CDR1 MDHEN, CDR2 SYDVKM. V gave up 3 bases and J gave up 1 base, with 12 bases separating them. The CDR3 spans 15 residues. The CDR3 DNA reads TGTGCCAGCAGTTTTAGAGCCAGGGGCCAAGAGACCCAGTACTTC. Its translation is CASSFRARGQETQYF.

J is TRBJ2-1 and V is TRBV5-1, with D tentatively TRBD1 (6 bases). The germline V gene has CDR1 SGHRS and CDR2 YFSETQ. The CDR3 length is 15 residues. The V end was cut by 5 bases, the J end by 0 bases, with 12 bases between. The CDR3 loop reads CASRSTGSSYNEQFF. The DNA for the CDR3 is TGCGCCAGCAGATCGACAGGTAGCTCCTACAATGAGCAGTTCTTC.

The chain carries TRBV27 and TRBJ1-2; D is ambiguous. The CDR3 loop spans 13 amino acids. Germline V lookup: CDR1 MNHEY, CDR2 SMNVEV (reference sequence). V was pared by 2 bases and J by 2 bases, with 6 bases between. CDR3 sequence reads: CASSLAGNYGYTF. The CDR3 nucleotides are TGTGCCAGCAGTTTAGCGGGGAACTATGGCTACACCTTC.

The chain recombines TRBV5-6 with TRBJ2-4; 8 bases match TRBD1. The CDR3 contains 17 residues. The ends lost 4 bases at V and 1 base at J; junction bases unmatched: 10. Germline V gives CDR1 SGHDT, CDR2 YYEEEE. CDR3 bases: TGTGCCAGCAGCGGAAGGACAGGGTATGAGGCCAAAAACATTCAGTACTTC. As protein: CASSGRTGYEAKNIQYF.

The gene calls are TRBV2 and TRBJ1-5, with D maybe TRBD1 (6 bases). This CDR3 is built from 15 residues. The germline V gene encodes CDR1 SNHLY and CDR2 FYNNEI. V lost 5 bases to trimming and J lost 6 bases, with 17 bases between them. CDR3 nucleotides: TGTGCCAGCAGTCCCCAGGGGCTAGAGGGTCAGCCCCAGCATTTT. Translating gives CASSPQGLEGQPQHF.

V and J are TRBV7-9 and TRBJ2-1; either TRBD1 or TRBD2 may fit D (6 bases each). CDR1 is SEHNR, CDR2 FQNEAQ, per germline (reference sequence). The ends were cut back, 5 bases at V and 7 bases at J, with 27 bases in the middle. There are 18 residues in the CDR3. CDR3 sequence: CASSPGTNSLRGRNEQFF. CDR3 coding DNA: TGTGCCAGCAGCCCCGGGACAAATTCTTTGCGGGGACGGAATGAGCAGTTCTTC.

The CDR3 protein is CASSLGYPRGANVLTF. The CDR3 bases are TGTGCCAGCAGCTTAGGTTACCCTAGGGGGGCCAACGTCCTGACTTTC. The chain carries TRBV7-8 and TRBJ2-6; D not resolved. The V end lost 1 base, the J end lost 4 bases, and 11 bases lay between the germline ends. Germline lookup yields CDR1 SGHVS and CDR2 FQNEAQ. The CDR3 has 16 residues. Looking up the rest from reference TRBV7-8 and TRBJ2-6 gives the full variable domain: GAGVSQSPRYKVAKRGQDVALRCDPISGHVSLFWYQQALGQGPEFLTYFQNEAQLDKSGLPSDRFFAERPEGSVSTLKIQRTQQEDSAVYLCASSLGYPRGANVLTFGAGSRLTVL.

This clone has a handful of counts. V and J are TRBV9 and TRBJ2-5; the D call may be TRBD1 or TRBD2 (5 bases each). The CDR3 has 15 amino acids. From germline, CDR1 is SGDLS and CDR2 YYNGEE. The germline V and J ends were trimmed by 2 bases and 1 base, with 12 bases remaining between them. CDR3 protein: CASSVGTLSQETQYF. The CDR3 DNA reads as TGTGCCAGCAGCGTCGGGACCCTCTCCCAAGAGACCCAGTACTTC.

The chain employs TRBV18 and TRBJ1-1, with D unclear. The germline V gene encodes CDR1 KGHSH and CDR2 LQKENI. V was shortened by 3 bases and J by 1 base, with 15 bases between the two germline ends. CDR3 length: 16 amino acids. CDR3 residues: CASSPEYSNPNTEAFF. CDR3 sequence (DNA): TGTGCCAGCTCACCTGAATACAGCAACCCGAACACTGAAGCTTTCTTT.

In this sample, this clone turned up once. V and J are TRBV7-3 and TRBJ2-2; D is uncertain. Trimming stripped 1 base from V and 6 bases from J, with 6 bases between. The length of the CDR3 is 13 residues. The V gene's germline CDR1 is SGHTA and CDR2 FQGTGA. DNA of the CDR3: TGTGCCAGCAGCTTAAAGGCGTCCGGGGAGCTGTTTTTT. This translates into CASSLKASGELFF.

This clone was counted a single time. A junction boundary mismatches the germline segment, possibly from a read error. V gene TRBV7-2 combines with J gene TRBJ1-2; D might be TRBD1 (5 bases). The CDR3 extends over 15 amino acids. Germline V CDR1 and CDR2: SGHTA, FQGNSA. In nucleotides, the CDR3 is TGTGCCAGCAGCCTAGCGGGCGGGGGACCCTATGGCTACACCTTC. It encodes CASSLAGGGPYGYTF.

This clone has a single count. The chain employs TRBV7-3 and TRBJ2-1; tentatively, D is TRBD2 (5 bases). Germline CDR1 and CDR2: SGHTA and FQGTGA. V shed 5 bases and J shed 2 bases, with 13 bases lying between them. This CDR3 has 15 amino acids. The CDR3 coding sequence is TGTGCCAGCAGCCCGGGAATAGCAACCTACAATGAGCAGTTCTTC. Translating gives CASSPGIATYNEQFF.

The CDR3 protein is CSARDRGTEAFF. The CDR3 region has the DNA TGCAGCGCCCGGGACAGGGGCACTGAAGCTTTCTTT. The chain couples TRBV29-1 to TRBJ1-1; 10 bases agree with TRBD1. The CDR3 totals 12 residues. Germline V lookup: CDR1 SQVTM, CDR2 ANQGSEA. After removal of 7 bases from V and 4 bases from J, the junction contained 3 bases not matched to a gene. The full variable domain, its missing parts supplied by reference TRBV29-1 and TRBJ1-1, is SAVISQKPSRDICQRGTSLTIQCQVDSQVTMMFWYRQQPGQSLTLIATANQGSEATYESGFVIDKFPISRPNLTFSTLTVSNMSPEDSSIYLCSARDRGTEAFFGQGTRLTVV.

The chain links TRBV6-5 to TRBJ2-2; TRBD2 might be the D (6 bases). V lost 6 bases and J 2 bases, leaving 13 bases between the germline ends. The CDR3 contains 15 residues. CDR1 is MNHEY and CDR2 is SVGAGI in the germline V gene. The CDR3 DNA follows: TGTGCCAGCAGCTTCGGGACTTTTAACACCGGGGAGCTGTTTTTT. This sequence encodes CASSFGTFNTGELFF.